Described below is a single T cell receptor (beta chain) sequence and its context. No antigen is known for it. Attached unique molecular identifiers marked individual cDNA molecules. Via MiXCR, TCRdb re-called the 5' RACE reads, giving one row per CDR3 protein. The sample holds some 50,000 distinct CDR3 sequences, about 10% seen once. This entry belongs to a study of early T cells in non-severe SARS-CoV-2 infection. Across the whole study: Sequencing of bulk RNA from unsorted whole blood was done, without chain pairing.

General observations from the study: VDJdb matches were skewed toward anti-spike CD8 T cell responses.

Trimming left V 6 bases short and J 4 bases short, with 12 bases between. This CDR3 comprises 14 residues. Looked up from germline, CDR1 is MNHEY and CDR2 is SVGEGT. This chain uses TRBV6-2 or TRBV6-3 with TRBJ2-2, with D tentatively TRBD1 (5 bases). Specimen: whole blood. This sequence was found in an adult who was a healthcare worker with PCR-confirmed SARS-CoV-2 infection or an uninfected control (not recorded which). The CDR3 nucleotides read TGTGCCAGCAGGACCACAGGCATCACCGGGGAGCTGTTTTTT. This codes for CASRTTGITGELFF.